These 11 T cell receptor beta chains were all obtained from the same sample, sequenced in a study of T cell responses to AZD1222 COVID-19 vaccine (dated by TCRdb to about 2021). The time point label for this specimen denotes: baseline before first vaccination. Library preparation employed the immunoSEQ multiplex PCR assay. TCRdb's version of the immuneACCESS table is confined to in-frame rearrangements and falls short of the full clone set. An unresolved V gene accounts for under half of the shortfall where checked; the remainder is of unknown origin. The sample yields approximately 150,000 clones; 92% were counted once. The top ten clonotypes cover more than 1.1% of the sample. The sequencing here drew on peripheral blood, taken on day 0 of AZD1222 vaccination. These receptors were collected from an adult in good health.

Notes on this clone: Other DNA variants within this sample encode the same CDR3. The chain recombines TRBV29-1 with TRBJ1-1; D gene ambiguous. The CDR3 is 11 amino acids. Germline-derived CDR1 and CDR2 are SQVTM and ANQGSEA. Trimming removed 3 bases at V and 0 bases at J, with 2 bases between. DNA for the CDR3: TGCAGCGTTGAGTTGAACACTGAAGCTTTCTTT. Translated, it gives CSVELNTEAFF. Full variable domain (remainder filled in from reference TRBV29-1 and TRBJ1-1): SAVISQKPSRDICQRGTSLTIQCQVDSQVTMMFWYRQQPGQSLTLIATANQGSEATYESGFVIDKFPISRPNLTFSTLTVSNMSPEDSSIYLCSVELNTEAFFGQGTRLTVV.

The rearrangement joins TRBV5-5 to TRBJ1-1; possibly TRBD1 for D (5 bases). Trimming shortened V by 4 bases and J by 6 bases, and 16 bases separated the two germline ends. The V gene's germline CDR1 is SGHKS and CDR2 YYEKEE (reference sequence). The CDR3 is made up of 14 amino acids. CDR3 sequence: CASSQAARGSEAFF. The CDR3, as DNA: TGTGCCAGCAGCCAGGCCGCCCGGGGCTCTGAAGCTTTCTTT.

This rearrangement joins TRBV30 to TRBJ2-7; 7 bases align to TRBD2. Germline values: CDR1 GTSNPN, CDR2 SVGIG (reference sequence). J was trimmed by 2 bases and V by 5 bases; bases with no gene match: 9. CDR3 length: 14 residues. The CDR3 nucleotides read TGTGCCTGGGGGCAAGCGGGAATCACCTACGAGCAGTACTTC. Translation: CAWGQAGITYEQYF.

A few counts support this clone. This chain links TRBV11-2 with TRBJ1-5; a possible D gene is TRBD1 (6 bases). V lost 5 bases, J lost 1 base, and 9 bases lay in between. Germline CDR1 and CDR2: SGHAT and FQNNGV. CDR3 length equals 14 residues. The chain's CDR3 is CASSPRGSNQPQHF. The CDR3 DNA follows: TGTGCCAGCAGCCCCAGGGGAAGCAATCAGCCCCAGCATTTT. Based on the CDR3 plus reference TRBV11-2 and TRBJ1-5, the full variable domain is EAGVAQSPRYKIIEKRQSVAFWCNPISGHATLYWYQQILGQGPKLLIQFQNNGVVDDSQLPKDRFSAERLKGVDSTLKIQPAKLEDSAVYLCASSPRGSNQPQHFGDGTRLSIL.

The chain links TRBV5-8 to TRBJ2-1; D is perhaps TRBD2 (7 bases). The CDR3 covers 15 residues. Germline CDR1 and CDR2: SGHTS and YDEGEE. Trimming shortened V by 4 bases and J by 7 bases, and 18 bases separated the two germline ends. The CDR3 DNA sequence: TGTGCCAGCAGCCTGTGGACTAGGGGGGGGAATGAGCAGTTCTTC. Translating gives CASSLWTRGGNEQFF.

The chain joins TRBV9 to TRBJ2-1; D may be TRBD2 (5 bases). Trimming left V 0 bases short and J 8 bases short, with 15 bases between. The CDR3 loop spans 15 amino acids. The germline V gene has CDR1 SGDLS and CDR2 YYNGEE. DNA for the CDR3: TGTGCCAGCAGCGTAGAAGGTCTAACCGGGGATGAGCAGTTCTTC. Amino acid sequence: CASSVEGLTGDEQFF.

The rearrangement links TRBV7-9 to TRBJ2-5, with unresolved D. Germline values: CDR1 SEHNR, CDR2 FQNEAQ (reference sequence). The V gene lost 4 bases and the J gene lost 5 bases, with 14 bases spanning the gap. The CDR3 contains 14 residues. CDR3 region: CASSWVGSLETQYF. DNA of the CDR3: TGTGCCAGCAGCTGGGTAGGGTCCCTGGAGACCCAGTACTTC.

The chain combines TRBV2 with TRBJ1-5; D call uncertain. The germline V gene has CDR1 SNHLY and CDR2 FYNNEI. V was shortened by 1 base and J by 1 base, with 11 bases between the two germline ends. The CDR3 extends over 16 amino acids. The CDR3, as DNA: TGTGCCAGCAGTGAAGGGAAGGGCTTCAGCAATCAGCCCCAGCATTTT. As protein: CASSEGKGFSNQPQHF.

This rearrangement joins TRBV9 to TRBJ2-2; TRBD2 is a possible D gene (6 bases). The CDR3 consists of 15 residues. Per germline, CDR1 SGDLS and CDR2 YYNGEE. Deletions cut 1 base from V and 5 bases from J, with 12 bases between. CDR3 protein: CASSVTGVGTGELFF. Written as DNA, the CDR3 is TGTGCCAGCAGCGTAACGGGAGTAGGAACCGGGGAGCTGTTTTTT.

The V call is TRBV19, the J call TRBJ1-2, with a weak D call TRBD1 (5 bases). The CDR3 is 18 amino acids. V lost 5 bases and J lost 0, with 22 bases in between. The germline gives CDR1 LNHDA, CDR2 SQIVND (reference sequence). DNA for the CDR3: TGTGCCAGTAGTCTCCGGGACGTGGCCCCCGGGGCTAACTATGGCTACACCTTC. It is translated as CASSLRDVAPGANYGYTF. Drawing the rest from reference TRBV19 and TRBJ1-2, the complete variable domain is DGGITQSPKYLFRKEGQNVTLSCEQNLNHDAMYWYRQDPGQGLRLIYYSQIVNDFQKGDIAEGYSVSREKKESFPLTVTSAQKNPTAFYLCASSLRDVAPGANYGYTFGSGTRLTVV.

The chain uses TRBV6-6 and TRBJ1-6; a possible D gene is TRBD1 (6 bases). This CDR3 is 15 amino acids long. The ends were cut back, 8 bases at V and 6 bases at J, with 17 bases in the middle. Germline CDR1 reads MNHNY; CDR2 reads SVGAGI (reference sequence). This CDR3 reads CASSTLGGPNSPLHF. The CDR3 DNA follows: TGTGCCAGCTCCACCTTGGGGGGCCCTAATTCACCCCTCCACTTT.